Listed below are T cell receptor beta chains from one sample, sequenced in a study of Graves' ophthalmopathy and Graves' hyperthyroidism. Using its own MiXCR run on the multiplex PCR reads, TCRdb lists one record per CDR3 protein. Among hundreds of thousands of distinct CDR3 sequences listed, approximately 21% were seen once. Sequenced sample: peripheral blood. All receptors come from a woman aged 18-29 years with stable Graves' hyperthyroidism. Some clones in this sample may be carry-over from other donors' samples. Each CDR3 is given with its conserved first and last residue. The D gene is left open where the match is weak. Where a row states a size, it is once, few, many or the class of an expanded clone; other rows omit it.

TRBJ1-2 TRBV14 15 - many CASSQAAGANYGYTF TGTGCCAGCAGCCAAGCGGCAGGGGCTAACTATGGCTACACCTTC
TRBJ2-2 TRBV3-1 16 - few CASSQTSSLSTGELFF TGTGCCAGCAGCCAAACTAGCTCCCTTAGCACCGGGGAGCTGTTTTTT
TRBJ1-1 TRBV27 17 - - CASVSGGPPVASTEAFF TGTGCCAGCGTCTCGGGGGGGCCACCCGTCGCGTCGACTGAAGCTTTCTTT
TRBJ2-7 TRBV7-2 13 - - CASSLGVQYEQYF TGTGCCAGCAGCTTAGGTGTGCAGTACGAGCAGTACTTC
TRBJ2-7 TRBV12-3/TRBV12-4 12 - many CASSGAGYEQYF TGTGCCAGCAGTGGGGCGGGGTACGAGCAGTACTTC
TRBJ2-2 TRBV14 16 TRBD1 few CASSESGTGVLGELFF TGTGCCAGCAGCGAATCCGGGACAGGGGTCCTCGGGGAGCTGTTTTTT
TRBJ1-1 TRBV2 14 TRBD1 many CASTWTGGNTEAFF TGTGCCAGCACCTGGACAGGGGGAAACACTGAAGCTTTCTTT
TRBJ2-7 TRBV15 12 - - CATSRDYREQYF TGTGCCACCAGCAGAGATTACAGGGAGCAGTACTTC
TRBJ1-5 TRBV19 16 - many CASSAGTEFSNQPQHF TGTGCCAGTAGTGCCGGGACGGAATTTAGCAATCAGCCCCAGCATTTT
TRBJ2-5 TRBV9 16 - few CASSPSTQGSRETQYF TGTGCCAGCAGCCCCTCTACGCAGGGTTCCCGGGAGACCCAGTACTTC
TRBJ1-6 TRBV9 16 TRBD1 - CASSEQGAFANSHLHF TGTGCCAGCAGCGAGCAGGGGGCGTTTGCGAATTCACACCTCCACTTT
TRBJ1-1 TRBV15 13 - many CATSRGGFPEAFF TGTGCCACCAGCAGAGGAGGGTTCCCTGAAGCTTTCTTT
TRBJ1-1 TRBV3-1 14 - few CASSQDSWTTEAFF TGTGCCAGCAGCCAAGATTCCTGGACAACTGAAGCTTTCTTT
TRBJ1-1 TRBV24-1 11 - many CATRGDTEAFF TGTGCCACCCGGGGTGACACTGAAGCTTTCTTT
TRBJ2-5 TRBV7-2 15 - - CASSPGFTGRETQYF TGTGCCAGCAGCCCCGGGTTTACGGGTCGGGAGACCCAGTACTTC
TRBJ2-2 TRBV5-1 19 TRBD2 - CASSLAGLLAGAKTGELFF TGCGCCAGCAGCTTGGCCGGTTTGCTAGCGGGAGCAAAGACCGGGGAGCTGTTTTTT
TRBJ2-5 TRBV6-2/TRBV6-3 15 - - CASSYSQGSQETQYF TGTGCCAGCAGTTACAGCCAGGGGTCACAAGAGACCCAGTACTTC
TRBJ1-1 TRBV7-2 13 - - CASSPIGGTEAFF TGTGCCAGCAGCCCGATCGGGGGCACTGAAGCTTTCTTT
TRBJ2-2 TRBV12-3/TRBV12-4 16 - - CASSLLLSANTGELFF TGTGCCAGCAGTTTGCTTCTCAGCGCGAACACCGGGGAGCTGTTTTTT
TRBJ1-1 TRBV7-3 14 TRBD1 few CASSQQGGGTEAFF TGTGCCAGCAGCCAACAGGGGGGCGGCACTGAAGCTTTCTTT
TRBJ2-7 TRBV15 16 - - CATSRDPPAGGNEQYF TGTGCCACCAGCAGAGATCCACCCGCAGGGGGGAACGAGCAGTACTTC
TRBJ2-7 TRBV4-1 15 - many CASSQEPAGGYEQYF TGCGCCAGCAGCCAAGAGCCAGCGGGTGGCTACGAGCAGTACTTC
TRBJ1-5 TRBV2 15 TRBD1 many CASSVGTGQGQPQHF TGTGCCAGCAGTGTAGGGACAGGACAAGGTCAGCCCCAGCATTTT
TRBJ2-7 TRBV20-1 12 - many CSARGTSYEQYF TGCAGTGCTAGAGGGACCTCCTACGAGCAGTACTTC
TRBJ2-7 TRBV12-3/TRBV12-4 14 - - CASSRGPGGYEQYF TGTGCCAGCAGTCGAGGGCCTGGGGGCTACGAGCAGTACTTC